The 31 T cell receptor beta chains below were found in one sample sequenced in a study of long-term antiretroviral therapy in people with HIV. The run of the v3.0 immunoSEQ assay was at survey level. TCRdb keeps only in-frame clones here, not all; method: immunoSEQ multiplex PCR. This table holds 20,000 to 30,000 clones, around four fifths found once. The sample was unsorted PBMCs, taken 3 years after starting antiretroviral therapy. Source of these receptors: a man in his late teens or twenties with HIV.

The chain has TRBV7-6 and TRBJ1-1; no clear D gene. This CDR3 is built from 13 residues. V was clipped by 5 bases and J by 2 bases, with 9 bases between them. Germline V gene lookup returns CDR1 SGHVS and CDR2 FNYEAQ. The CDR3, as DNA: TGTGCCAGCAGCCCTTACATTAACACTGAAGCTTTCTTT. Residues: CASSPYINTEAFF.

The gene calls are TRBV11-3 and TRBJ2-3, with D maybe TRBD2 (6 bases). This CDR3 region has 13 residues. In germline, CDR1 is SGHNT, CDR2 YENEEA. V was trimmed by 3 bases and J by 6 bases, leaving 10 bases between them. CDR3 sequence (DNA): TGTGCCAGCAGCTTCCCTGGGGGGGATACGCAGTATTTT. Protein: CASSFPGGDTQYF.

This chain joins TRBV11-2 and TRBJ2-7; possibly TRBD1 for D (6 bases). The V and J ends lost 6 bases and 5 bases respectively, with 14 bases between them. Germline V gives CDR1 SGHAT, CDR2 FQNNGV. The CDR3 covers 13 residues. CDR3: CASRPAGVDEQYV. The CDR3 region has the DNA TGTGCCAGCAGACCAGCAGGGGTTGACGAGCAGTACGTC.

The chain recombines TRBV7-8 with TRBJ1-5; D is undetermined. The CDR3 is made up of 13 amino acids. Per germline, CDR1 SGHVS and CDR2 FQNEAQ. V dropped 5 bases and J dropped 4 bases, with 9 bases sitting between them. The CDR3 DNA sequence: TGTGCCAGCAGCCCGACACCTAATCAGCCCCAGCATTTT. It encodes CASSPTPNQPQHF.

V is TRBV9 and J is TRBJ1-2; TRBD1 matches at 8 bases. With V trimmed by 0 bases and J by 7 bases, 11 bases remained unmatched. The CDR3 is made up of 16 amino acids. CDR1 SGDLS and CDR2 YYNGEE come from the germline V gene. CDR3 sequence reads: CASSVEWKQGVSGYTF. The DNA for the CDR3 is TGTGCCAGCAGCGTAGAATGGAAACAGGGGGTATCTGGCTACACCTTC.

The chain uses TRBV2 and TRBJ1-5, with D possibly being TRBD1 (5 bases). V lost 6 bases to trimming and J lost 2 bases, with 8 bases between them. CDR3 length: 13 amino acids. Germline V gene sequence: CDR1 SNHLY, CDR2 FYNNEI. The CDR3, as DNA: TGTGCCAGCAGGTCACAGGGCAATCAGCCCCAGCATTTT. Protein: CASRSQGNQPQHF.

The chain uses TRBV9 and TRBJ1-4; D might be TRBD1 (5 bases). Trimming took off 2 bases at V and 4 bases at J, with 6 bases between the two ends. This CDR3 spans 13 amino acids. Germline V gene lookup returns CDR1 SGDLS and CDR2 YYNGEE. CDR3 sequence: CASSVRDNEKLFF. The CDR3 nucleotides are TGTGCCAGCAGCGTCAGGGATAATGAAAAACTGTTTTTT.

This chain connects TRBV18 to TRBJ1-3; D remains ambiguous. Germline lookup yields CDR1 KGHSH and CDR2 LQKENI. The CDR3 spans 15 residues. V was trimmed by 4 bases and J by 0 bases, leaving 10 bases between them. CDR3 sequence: CASSQDTSSGNTIYF. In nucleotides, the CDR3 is TGTGCCAGCTCACAAGACACCAGCTCTGGAAACACCATATATTTT.

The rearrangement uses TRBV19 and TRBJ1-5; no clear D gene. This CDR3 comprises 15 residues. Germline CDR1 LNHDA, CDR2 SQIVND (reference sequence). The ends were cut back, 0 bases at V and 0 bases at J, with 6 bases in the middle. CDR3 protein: CASSIEGFSNQPQHF. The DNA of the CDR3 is TGTGCCAGTAGTATAGAAGGGTTTAGCAATCAGCCCCAGCATTTT.

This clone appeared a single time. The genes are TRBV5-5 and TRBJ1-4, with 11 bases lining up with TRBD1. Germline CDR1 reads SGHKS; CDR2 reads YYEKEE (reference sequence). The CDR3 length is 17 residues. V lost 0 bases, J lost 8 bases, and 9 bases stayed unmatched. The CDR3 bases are TGTGCCAGCAGCTTGGAGGGACAGGGGGTGTCACGGGAAAAACTGTTTTTT. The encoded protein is CASSLEGQGVSREKLFF.

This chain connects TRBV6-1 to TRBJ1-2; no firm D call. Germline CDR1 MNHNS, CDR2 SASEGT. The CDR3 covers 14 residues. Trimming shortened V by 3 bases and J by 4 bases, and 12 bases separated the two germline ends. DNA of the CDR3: TGTGCCAGCAGTGACGTCGGTGGACTCTATGGCTACACCTTC. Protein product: CASSDVGGLYGYTF.

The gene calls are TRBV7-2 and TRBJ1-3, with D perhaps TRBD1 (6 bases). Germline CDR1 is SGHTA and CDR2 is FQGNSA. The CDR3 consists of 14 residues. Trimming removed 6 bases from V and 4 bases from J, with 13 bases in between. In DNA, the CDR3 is TGTGCCAGCAGGCGACCAGACAGGGGAAACACCATATATTTT. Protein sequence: CASRRPDRGNTIYF.

The DNA of the CDR3 is TGTGCCAGCAGCTCCGGGACTAGCGGTTTAGATACGCAGTATTTT. Translating it yields CASSSGTSGLDTQYF. This chain uses TRBV7-9 with TRBJ2-3; 11 bases fit TRBD2. CDR1 SEHNR and CDR2 FQNEAQ come from the germline V gene (reference sequence). With 4 bases clipped from V and 5 bases from J, the junction kept 5 bases outside the gene matches. CDR3 length equals 15 residues.

CDR3 sequence reads: CASSLPGAGEQYF. Here the CDR3 DNA reads TGTGCCAGCAGCTTACCGGGGGCAGGCGAGCAGTACTTC. The chain carries TRBV7-9 and TRBJ2-7; TRBD1 or TRBD2 may be the D gene (6 bases each). V was shortened by 2 bases and J by 6 bases, with 11 bases between the two germline ends. CDR3 length equals 13 residues. Germline CDR1 SEHNR, CDR2 FQNEAQ (reference sequence).

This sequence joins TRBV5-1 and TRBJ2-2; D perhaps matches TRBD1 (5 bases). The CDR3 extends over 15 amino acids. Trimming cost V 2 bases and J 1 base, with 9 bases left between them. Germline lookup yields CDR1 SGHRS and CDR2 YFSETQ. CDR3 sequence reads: CASSLGALNTGELFF. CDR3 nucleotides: TGCGCCAGCAGCTTAGGGGCATTGAACACCGGGGAGCTGTTTTTT. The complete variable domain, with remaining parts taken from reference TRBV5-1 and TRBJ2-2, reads KAGVTQTPRYLIKTRGQQVTLSCSPISGHRSVSWYQQTPGQGLQFLFEYFSETQRNKGNFPGRFSGRQFSNSRSEMNVSTLELGDSALYLCASSLGALNTGELFFGEGSRLTVL.

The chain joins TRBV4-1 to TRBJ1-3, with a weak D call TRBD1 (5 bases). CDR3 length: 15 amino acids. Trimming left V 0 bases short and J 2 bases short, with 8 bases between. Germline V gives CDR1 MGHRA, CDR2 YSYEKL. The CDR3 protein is CASSQDQGTGNTIYF. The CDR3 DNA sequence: TGCGCCAGCAGCCAAGACCAGGGAACTGGAAACACCATATATTTT.

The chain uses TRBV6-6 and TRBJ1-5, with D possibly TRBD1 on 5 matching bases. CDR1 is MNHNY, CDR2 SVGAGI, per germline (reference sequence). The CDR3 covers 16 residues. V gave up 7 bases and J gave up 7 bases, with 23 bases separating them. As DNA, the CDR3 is TGTGCCAGCACCGACAGTCGGTTCGGGTTGGACCAGCCCCAGCATTTT. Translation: CASTDSRFGLDQPQHF.

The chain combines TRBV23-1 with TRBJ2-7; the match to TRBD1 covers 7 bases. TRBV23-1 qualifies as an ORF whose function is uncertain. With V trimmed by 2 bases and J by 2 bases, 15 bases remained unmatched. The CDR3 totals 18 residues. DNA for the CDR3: TGCGCCAGCAGTCAAATCCCACTCCAATCGACAGGGCCCTACGAGCAGTACGTC. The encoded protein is CASSQIPLQSTGPYEQYV.

The CDR3 is CASSILAGGRAKNIQYF. The CDR3 nucleotides are TGTGCCAGTAGTATCCTAGCGGGGGGTAGAGCCAAAAACATTCAGTACTTC. The genes are TRBV19 and TRBJ2-4, with 11 bases matching TRBD2. This CDR3 has 17 amino acids. Germline values: CDR1 LNHDA, CDR2 SQIVND (reference sequence). The V gene end was trimmed by 3 bases and the J gene end by 0 bases; junction bases not matched to a gene: 4.

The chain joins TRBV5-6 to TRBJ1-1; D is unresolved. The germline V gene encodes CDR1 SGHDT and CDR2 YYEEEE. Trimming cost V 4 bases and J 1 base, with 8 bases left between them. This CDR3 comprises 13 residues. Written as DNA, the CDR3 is TGTGCCAGCAGCCGGGTGACGAACACTGAAGCTTTCTTT. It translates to CASSRVTNTEAFF.

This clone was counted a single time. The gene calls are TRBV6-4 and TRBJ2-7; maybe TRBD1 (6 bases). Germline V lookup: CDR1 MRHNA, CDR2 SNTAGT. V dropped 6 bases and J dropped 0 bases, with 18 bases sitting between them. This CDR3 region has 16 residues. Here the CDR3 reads CASSPGQSCSSYEQYV. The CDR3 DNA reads TGTGCCAGCAGCCCTGGACAGTCTTGTAGCTCCTACGAGCAGTACGTC.

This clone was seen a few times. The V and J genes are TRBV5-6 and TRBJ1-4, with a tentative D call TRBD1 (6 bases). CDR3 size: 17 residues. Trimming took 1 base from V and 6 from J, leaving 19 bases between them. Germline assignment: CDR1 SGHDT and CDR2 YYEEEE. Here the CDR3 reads CASSLLTSGARYEKLFF. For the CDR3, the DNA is TGTGCCAGCAGCTTGCTCACGTCGGGGGCGAGGTATGAAAAACTGTTTTTT.

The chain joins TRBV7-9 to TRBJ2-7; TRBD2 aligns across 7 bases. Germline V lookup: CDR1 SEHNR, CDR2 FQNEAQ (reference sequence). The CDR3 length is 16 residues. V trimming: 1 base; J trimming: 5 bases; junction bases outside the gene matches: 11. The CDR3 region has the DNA TGTGCCAGCAGCTTAGGAGCGGGATCAACTGATCACGAGCAGTACTTC. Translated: CASSLGAGSTDHEQYF. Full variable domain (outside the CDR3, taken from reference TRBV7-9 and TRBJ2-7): DTGVSQNPRHKITKRGQNVTFRCDPISEHNRLYWYRQTLGQGPEFLTYFQNEAQLEKSRLLSDRFSAERPKGSFSTLEIQRTEQGDSAMYLCASSLGAGSTDHEQYFGPGTRLTVT.

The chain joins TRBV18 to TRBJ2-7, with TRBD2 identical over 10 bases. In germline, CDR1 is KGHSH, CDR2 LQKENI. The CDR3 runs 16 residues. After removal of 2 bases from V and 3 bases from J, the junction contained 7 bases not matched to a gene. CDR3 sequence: CASSPGTSGVLYEQYF. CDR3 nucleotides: TGTGCCAGCTCACCAGGAACTAGCGGGGTACTCTACGAGCAGTACTTC.

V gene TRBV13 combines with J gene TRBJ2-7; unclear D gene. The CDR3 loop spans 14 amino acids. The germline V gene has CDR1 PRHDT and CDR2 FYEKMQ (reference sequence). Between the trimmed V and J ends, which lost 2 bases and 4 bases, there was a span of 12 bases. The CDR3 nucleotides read TGTGCCAGCAGCTTATACACAGCCGAGTACGAGCAGTACTTC. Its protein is CASSLYTAEYEQYF.

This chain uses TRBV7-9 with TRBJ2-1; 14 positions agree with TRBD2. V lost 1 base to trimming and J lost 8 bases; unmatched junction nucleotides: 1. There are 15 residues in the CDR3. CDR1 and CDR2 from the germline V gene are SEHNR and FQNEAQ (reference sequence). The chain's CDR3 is CASSLGTSGGHEQFF. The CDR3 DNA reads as TGTGCCAGCAGCTTAGGGACTAGCGGGGGGCATGAGCAGTTCTTC.

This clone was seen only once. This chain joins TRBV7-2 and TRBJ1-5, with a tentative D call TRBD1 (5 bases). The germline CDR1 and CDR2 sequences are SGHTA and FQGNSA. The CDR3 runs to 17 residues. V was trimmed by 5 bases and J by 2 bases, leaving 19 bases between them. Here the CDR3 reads CASSASAGGSRNQPQHF. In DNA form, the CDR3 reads TGTGCCAGCAGCGCATCCGCTGGGGGGTCTCGCAATCAGCCCCAGCATTTT.

Here the CDR3 DNA reads TGTGCCAGCAGCCCCCAAACCCGGGATGAGCAGTTCTTC. The encoded protein is CASSPQTRDEQFF. The rearrangement links TRBV9 to TRBJ2-1; no reliable D call. This CDR3 is built from 13 residues. The germline V gene has CDR1 SGDLS and CDR2 YYNGEE. Trimming stripped 4 bases from V and 8 bases from J, with 13 bases between.

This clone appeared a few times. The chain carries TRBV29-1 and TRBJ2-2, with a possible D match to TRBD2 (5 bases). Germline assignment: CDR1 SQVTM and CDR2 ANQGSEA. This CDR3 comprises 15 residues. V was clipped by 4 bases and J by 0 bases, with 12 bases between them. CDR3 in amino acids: CSVGGIEANTGELFF. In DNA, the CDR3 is TGCAGCGTTGGAGGGATAGAAGCGAACACCGGGGAGCTGTTTTTT.

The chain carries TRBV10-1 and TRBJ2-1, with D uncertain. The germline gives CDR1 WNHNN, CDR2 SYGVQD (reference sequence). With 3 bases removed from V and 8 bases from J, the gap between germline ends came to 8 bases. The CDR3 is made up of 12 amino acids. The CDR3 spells CASSDRIDEQFF. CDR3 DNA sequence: TGCGCCAGCAGTGACCGAATCGATGAGCAGTTCTTC.

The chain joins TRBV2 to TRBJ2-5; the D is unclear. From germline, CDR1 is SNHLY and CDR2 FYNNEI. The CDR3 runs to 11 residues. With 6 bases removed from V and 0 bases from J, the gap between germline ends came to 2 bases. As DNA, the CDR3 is TGTGCCAGCAGGTACCAAGAGACCCAGTACTTC. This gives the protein CASRYQETQYF.